This T cell receptor (beta chain) is drawn from a study of CD8+ T cells in alopecia areata. Across the whole study: Tofacitinib was given for 6 to 18 months, then stopped for 6 months.

As for treatment: oral pan-JAK inhibitor, 5-10 mg twice daily. As to this clone: Its antigen remains unidentified.

With 2 bases removed from V and 0 bases from J, the gap between germline ends came to 7 bases. Germline assignment: CDR1 LGHNT and CDR2 FRNRAP. CDR3 length: 15 amino acids. Findings and limits, study-wide: Numerous expanded lesional clones remained in scalp and blood during tofacitinib. For lesional scalp, especially alopecia totalis/universalis, clonality was higher than in normal scalp. Tofacitinib produced a significant decrease in scalp clonality and in expanded CD8+ clones among the top 100.

After isolation, RNA underwent reverse transcription to generate cDNA as the sequencing template. Method: immunoSEQ multiplex PCR; TCRdb's copy keeps in-frame clones and lacks some. The table includes more than 90,000 clones, around 53% detected once. This receptor was obtained from a human donor with alopecia areata. The material was CD8+ T cells sorted from blood, obtained at week 24, from a patient treated with tofacitinib. The chain has TRBV12-5 and TRBJ1-4; D unresolved. The CDR3, as DNA: TGTGCTAGTGGTTTGTTGGGGTCAACTAATGAAAAACTGTTTTTT. Translated: CASGLLGSTNEKLFF. The entire variable domain, with the rest obtained from reference TRBV12-5 and TRBJ1-4, is as follows: DARVTQTPRHKVTEMGQEVTMRCQPILGHNTVFWYRQTMMQGLELLAYFRNRAPLDDSGMPKDRFSAEMPDATLATLKIQPSEPRDSAVYFCASGLLGSTNEKLFFGSGTQLSVL.